The present T cell receptor beta chain was sequenced within a study of blood T cell repertoires in COVID-19. Whole-study context: Researchers got acute and convalescent COVID-19 samples from the United States, Italy and Spain. From T cells, B-cell-depleted T cells, or PBMCs came the material, which was cDNA or gDNA.

This CDR3 has 13 amino acids. Germline assignment: CDR1 SQVTM and CDR2 ANQGSEA. V lost 6 bases, J lost 0 bases, and 4 bases stayed unmatched. Only one count was recorded for this clone. Per the original methods: For nucleated cells, counts were estimated from reference gene primer amplification. Profiling relied on immunoSEQ multiplex PCR, and the TCRdb table lists in-frame clones only, not all of them. Clonal size and the V and J genes are those of that table, whereas D and trimming came from the DNA. The sample has roughly 250,000 clones, 70% to 90% seen once. Sequenced: peripheral blood. V and J are TRBV29-1 and TRBJ2-7, with 8 bases that match TRBD1. This receptor was obtained from a man aged 35 to 55 with acute or convalescent COVID-19. CDR3 protein: CSVTGGSSYEQYF. The CDR3 bases are TGCAGCGTAACAGGGGGAAGCTCCTACGAGCAGTACTTC.